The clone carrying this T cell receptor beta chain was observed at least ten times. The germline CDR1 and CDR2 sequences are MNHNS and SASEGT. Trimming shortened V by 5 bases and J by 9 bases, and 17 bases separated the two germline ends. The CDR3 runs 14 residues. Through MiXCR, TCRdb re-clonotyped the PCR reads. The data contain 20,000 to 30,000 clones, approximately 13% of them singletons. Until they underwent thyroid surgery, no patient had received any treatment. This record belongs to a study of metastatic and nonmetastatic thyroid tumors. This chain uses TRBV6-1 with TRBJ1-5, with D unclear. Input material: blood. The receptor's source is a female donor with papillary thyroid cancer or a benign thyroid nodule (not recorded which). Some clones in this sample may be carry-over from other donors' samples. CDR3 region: CASSLDAASRPQHF. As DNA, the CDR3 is TGTGCCAGCAGTCTTGACGCTGCTTCTCGGCCCCAGCATTTT.